These T cell receptor beta chains were read from a single sample in a study of T-cell memory formation after mild COVID-19. One entry per CDR3 protein results from TCRdb running MiXCR on the 5' RACE reads. The table lists approximately 570,000 distinct CDR3 sequences, 15% to 20% of them singletons, with around 12% in the top ten. Sequencing used PBMCs or a T cell subset sorted from them (not recorded which). Every receptor here comes from an adult woman who had mild COVID-19 (a few samples of this study predate the infection). Cell type and time point are not known. Both conserved end residues are part of each CDR3. The order of the fields is CDR3 DNA, CDR3 protein, V gene, clone size, D gene, J gene. D genes are given only for firm matches. The size entry is marked missing in some rows and otherwise reads once, few, many or a size class.

CDR3 DNA: TGTGCCAGCAGTTATGGGATGGGGACGGAGATCGTTTCCTACGAGCAGTACTTC
CDR3 protein: CASSYGMGTEIVSYEQYF
V gene: TRBV7-4
clone size: -
D gene: -
J gene: TRBJ2-7

CDR3 DNA: TGTGCCAGCAGTGAAATAGGGGACAGGGCGGAGACCCAGTACTTC
CDR3 protein: CASSEIGDRAETQYF
V gene: TRBV25-1
clone size: few
D gene: TRBD1
J gene: TRBJ2-5

CDR3 DNA: TGCAGCGGAGTGGGGACAGGGGATAACGAGCAGTACTTC
CDR3 protein: CSGVGTGDNEQYF
V gene: TRBV29-1
clone size: -
D gene: TRBD1
J gene: TRBJ2-7

CDR3 DNA: TGTGCCATCAGTGTGGGGGGCGCGGGTGACACTGAAGCTTTCTTT
CDR3 protein: CAISVGGAGDTEAFF
V gene: TRBV10-3
clone size: -
D gene: -
J gene: TRBJ1-1

CDR3 DNA: TGTGCCAGCAGCTTAGAGGCAGGGGAGGACTACGAGCAGTACTTC
CDR3 protein: CASSLEAGEDYEQYF
V gene: TRBV7-6
clone size: few
D gene: -
J gene: TRBJ2-7

CDR3 DNA: TGTGCCACCAGTGATTCCGGACTAGCGGGAGGTTTTTCATACAATGAGCAGTTCTTC
CDR3 protein: CATSDSGLAGGFSYNEQFF
V gene: TRBV24-1
clone size: -
D gene: TRBD2
J gene: TRBJ2-1

CDR3 DNA: TGTGCCAGCAGTTTTCAAGAGGGAGGTGATGCTTTCTTT
CDR3 protein: CASSFQEGGDAFF
V gene: TRBV12-3/TRBV12-4
clone size: -
D gene: -
J gene: TRBJ1-1

CDR3 DNA: TGTGCCAGCAGCGTAGTTAGCGGGGGGGCCCCCGGGGAGCTGTTTTTT
CDR3 protein: CASSVVSGGAPGELFF
V gene: TRBV9
clone size: -
D gene: TRBD2
J gene: TRBJ2-2

CDR3 DNA: TGTGCCAGCAGCTCTCTGGCGGGAGGCTTAAACATTCAGTACTTC
CDR3 protein: CASSSLAGGLNIQYF
V gene: TRBV7-8
clone size: few
D gene: TRBD2
J gene: TRBJ2-4

CDR3 DNA: TGCGCCAGCAGCCAACACTCAGCGGGCCCTGAGCAGTTCTTC
CDR3 protein: CASSQHSAGPEQFF
V gene: TRBV4-3
clone size: -
D gene: -
J gene: TRBJ2-1

CDR3 DNA: TGCGCCAGCAGCGATACCCTGACAGCTATCGCTGGAAACACCATATATTTT
CDR3 protein: CASSDTLTAIAGNTIYF
V gene: TRBV5-1
clone size: -
D gene: -
J gene: TRBJ1-3

CDR3 DNA: TGTGCCACCAGTGACCCTTCAGGGGGCGCAGAGACCCAGTACTTC
CDR3 protein: CATSDPSGGAETQYF
V gene: TRBV24-1
clone size: few
D gene: TRBD1
J gene: TRBJ2-5

CDR3 DNA: TGCGCCAGCAGCTTACCGACAGGGGGTGAAGCTTTCTTT
CDR3 protein: CASSLPTGGEAFF
V gene: TRBV10-2
clone size: few
D gene: TRBD1
J gene: TRBJ1-1

CDR3 DNA: TGTGCCAGCACCGTGCCCAACAGCATACAGCCCCAGCATTTT
CDR3 protein: CASTVPNSIQPQHF
V gene: TRBV6-2/TRBV6-3
clone size: once
D gene: -
J gene: TRBJ1-5

CDR3 DNA: TGTGCCAGCAGCGTAGACGATGGAAACACCATATATTTT
CDR3 protein: CASSVDDGNTIYF
V gene: TRBV9
clone size: few
D gene: -
J gene: TRBJ1-3

CDR3 DNA: TGTGCCAGCAGCCCAACCAACCCGACGGGCTACGAGCAGTACTTC
CDR3 protein: CASSPTNPTGYEQYF
V gene: TRBV7-9
clone size: few
D gene: -
J gene: TRBJ2-7

CDR3 DNA: TGTGCCACCAGCGGGGCCTCGCTAGCGGGAGGGTGGTCCTACAATGAGCAGTTCTTC
CDR3 protein: CATSGASLAGGWSYNEQFF
V gene: TRBV24-1
clone size: few
D gene: TRBD2
J gene: TRBJ2-1

CDR3 DNA: TGTGCCAGCATGGCGGGACCCTACGAGCAGTACTTC
CDR3 protein: CASMAGPYEQYF
V gene: TRBV6-5
clone size: -
D gene: -
J gene: TRBJ2-7

CDR3 DNA: TGTGCCAGCAGTTTAGGCGGGGAGTACAATGAGCAGTTCTTC
CDR3 protein: CASSLGGEYNEQFF
V gene: TRBV27
clone size: -
D gene: -
J gene: TRBJ2-1

CDR3 DNA: TGTGCCAGCAGCCGACCTCCTTCCACGCAGTATTTT
CDR3 protein: CASSRPPSTQYF
V gene: TRBV3-1
clone size: few
D gene: -
J gene: TRBJ2-3

CDR3 DNA: TGTGCCAGCAGCCACCCCCCGACAGGGGTGGTGGGGGATACGCAGTATTTT
CDR3 protein: CASSHPPTGVVGDTQYF
V gene: TRBV16
clone size: few
D gene: TRBD1
J gene: TRBJ2-3

CDR3 DNA: TGTGCCAGCAGTTATGGGGGACGGAACAATGAGCAGTTCTTC
CDR3 protein: CASSYGGRNNEQFF
V gene: TRBV25-1
clone size: many
D gene: -
J gene: TRBJ2-1

CDR3 DNA: TGTGCCAGCAGCTTGGAAGGGCACCTTGAGATCTACAATGAGCAGTTCTTC
CDR3 protein: CASSLEGHLEIYNEQFF
V gene: TRBV5-6
clone size: few
D gene: -
J gene: TRBJ2-1

CDR3 DNA: TGCGCCAGCAGCTGGGACAGGGAATCGGCGGGCTATGGCTACACCTTC
CDR3 protein: CASSWDRESAGYGYTF
V gene: TRBV5-1
clone size: -
D gene: TRBD1
J gene: TRBJ1-2

CDR3 DNA: TGTGCCTGGGGCAGCGGGCTTTACTACGAGCAGTACTTC
CDR3 protein: CAWGSGLYYEQYF
V gene: TRBV30
clone size: -
D gene: -
J gene: TRBJ2-7

CDR3 DNA: TGTGCCAGCAGCTTAAGTTTGAGGGGATATGGAGAAAAACTGTTTTTT
CDR3 protein: CASSLSLRGYGEKLFF
V gene: TRBV7-6
clone size: -
D gene: -
J gene: TRBJ1-4

CDR3 DNA: TGTGCCAGCAGCTCTAGGACTAGCGGGAGAACAGATACGCAGTATTTT
CDR3 protein: CASSSRTSGRTDTQYF
V gene: TRBV7-2
clone size: many
D gene: TRBD2
J gene: TRBJ2-3

CDR3 DNA: TGTGCCAGCAGCTCAGCGGCGGGGGGCACAGATACGCAGTATTTT
CDR3 protein: CASSSAAGGTDTQYF
V gene: TRBV7-2
clone size: once
D gene: TRBD2
J gene: TRBJ2-3

CDR3 DNA: TGTGCCAGCGCCAACGGGCAGTACACAGATACGCAGTATTTT
CDR3 protein: CASANGQYTDTQYF
V gene: TRBV11-3
clone size: -
D gene: -
J gene: TRBJ2-3

CDR3 DNA: TGTGCCAGCAGCTTACGGAGCCGCGGCACTGAAGCTTTCTTT
CDR3 protein: CASSLRSRGTEAFF
V gene: TRBV7-9
clone size: -
D gene: -
J gene: TRBJ1-1

CDR3 DNA: TGTGCCAGCAGTTCAACTTTGGACAGGGGGAATGGCTACACCTTC
CDR3 protein: CASSSTLDRGNGYTF
V gene: TRBV12-3/TRBV12-4
clone size: few
D gene: TRBD1
J gene: TRBJ1-2

CDR3 DNA: TGTGCCAGCAGTCCCCGGGGATTT
CDR3 protein: CASSPRGF
V gene: TRBV12-3/TRBV12-4
clone size: -
D gene: -
J gene: TRBJ1-1

CDR3 DNA: TGTGCCAGCAGTTTTCTGGAAGGGGGATTTCAGACCCAGTACTTC
CDR3 protein: CASSFLEGGFQTQYF
V gene: TRBV27
clone size: -
D gene: -
J gene: TRBJ2-5